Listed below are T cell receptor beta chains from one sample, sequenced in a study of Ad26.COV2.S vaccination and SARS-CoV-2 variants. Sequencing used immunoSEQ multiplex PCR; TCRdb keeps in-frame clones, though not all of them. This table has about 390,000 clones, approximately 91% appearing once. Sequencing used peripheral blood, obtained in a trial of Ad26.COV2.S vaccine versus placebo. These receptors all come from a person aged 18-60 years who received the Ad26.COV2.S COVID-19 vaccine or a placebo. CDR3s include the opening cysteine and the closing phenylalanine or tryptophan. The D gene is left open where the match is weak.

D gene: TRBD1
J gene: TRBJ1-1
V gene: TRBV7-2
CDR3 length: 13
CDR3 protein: CASSFDRETEAFF

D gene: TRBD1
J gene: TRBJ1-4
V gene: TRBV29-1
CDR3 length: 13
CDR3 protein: CSVDGTGNEKLFF

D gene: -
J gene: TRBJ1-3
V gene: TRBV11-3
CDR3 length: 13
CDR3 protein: CASSLYPGNTIYF

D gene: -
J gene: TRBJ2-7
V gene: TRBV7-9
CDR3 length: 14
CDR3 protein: CASSLAPSSYEQYF

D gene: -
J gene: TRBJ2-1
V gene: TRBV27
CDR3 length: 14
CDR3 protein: CASSLGVSTNEQFF

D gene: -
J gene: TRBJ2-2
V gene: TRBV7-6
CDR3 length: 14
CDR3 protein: CASSLSQGAGELFF

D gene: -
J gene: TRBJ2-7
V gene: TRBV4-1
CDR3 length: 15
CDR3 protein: CASSQDYRGVVEQYF

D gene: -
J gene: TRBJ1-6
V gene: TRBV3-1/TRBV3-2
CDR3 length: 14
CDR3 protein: CASSAGPANSPLHF

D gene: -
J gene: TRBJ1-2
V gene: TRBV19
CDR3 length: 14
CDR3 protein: CASRGAEELYGYTF

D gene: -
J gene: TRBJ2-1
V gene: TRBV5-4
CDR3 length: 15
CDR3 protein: CASSLQPNVYNEQFF

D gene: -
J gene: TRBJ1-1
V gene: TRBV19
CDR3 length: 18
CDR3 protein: CASYQRVGGRTMNTEAFF

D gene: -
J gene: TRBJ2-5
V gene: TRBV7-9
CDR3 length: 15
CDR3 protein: CASSFLPMGVETQYF

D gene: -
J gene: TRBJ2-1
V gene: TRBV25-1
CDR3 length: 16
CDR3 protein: CASSELSGGSRNEQFF

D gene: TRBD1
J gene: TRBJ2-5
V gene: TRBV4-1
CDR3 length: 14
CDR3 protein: CASSRGQGQETQYF

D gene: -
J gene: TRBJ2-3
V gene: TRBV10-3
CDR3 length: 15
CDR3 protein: CAISETHNPTDTQYF

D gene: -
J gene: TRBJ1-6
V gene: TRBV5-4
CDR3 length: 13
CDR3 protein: CASSLIPNSPLHF

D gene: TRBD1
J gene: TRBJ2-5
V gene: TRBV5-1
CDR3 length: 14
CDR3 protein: CASRYNDRAGAQYF

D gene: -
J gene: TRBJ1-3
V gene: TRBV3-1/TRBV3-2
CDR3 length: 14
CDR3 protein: CASSQEVSGNTIYF

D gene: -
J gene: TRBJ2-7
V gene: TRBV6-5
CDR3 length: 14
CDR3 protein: CASSQRYEMGYPTF

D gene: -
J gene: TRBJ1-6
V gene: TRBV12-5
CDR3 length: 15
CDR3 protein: CASGLAGRVESPLHF

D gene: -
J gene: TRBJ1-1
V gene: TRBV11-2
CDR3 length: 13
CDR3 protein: CASSLVPSTEAFF

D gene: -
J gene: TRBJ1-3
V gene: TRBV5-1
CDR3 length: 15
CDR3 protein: CASSIGSYSGNTIYF

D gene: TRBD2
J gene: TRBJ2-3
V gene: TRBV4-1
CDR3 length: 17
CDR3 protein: CASSQTPSGDFTDTQYF

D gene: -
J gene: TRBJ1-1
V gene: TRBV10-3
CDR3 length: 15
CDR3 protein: CAISESMLVNTEAFF

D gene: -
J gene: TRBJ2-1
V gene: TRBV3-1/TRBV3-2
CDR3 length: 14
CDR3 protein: CASSQEGSYNEQFF

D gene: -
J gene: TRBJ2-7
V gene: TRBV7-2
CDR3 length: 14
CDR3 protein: CASSLRQSSYEQYF

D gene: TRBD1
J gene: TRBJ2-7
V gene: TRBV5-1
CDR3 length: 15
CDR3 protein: CASSSTGGLPYEQYF